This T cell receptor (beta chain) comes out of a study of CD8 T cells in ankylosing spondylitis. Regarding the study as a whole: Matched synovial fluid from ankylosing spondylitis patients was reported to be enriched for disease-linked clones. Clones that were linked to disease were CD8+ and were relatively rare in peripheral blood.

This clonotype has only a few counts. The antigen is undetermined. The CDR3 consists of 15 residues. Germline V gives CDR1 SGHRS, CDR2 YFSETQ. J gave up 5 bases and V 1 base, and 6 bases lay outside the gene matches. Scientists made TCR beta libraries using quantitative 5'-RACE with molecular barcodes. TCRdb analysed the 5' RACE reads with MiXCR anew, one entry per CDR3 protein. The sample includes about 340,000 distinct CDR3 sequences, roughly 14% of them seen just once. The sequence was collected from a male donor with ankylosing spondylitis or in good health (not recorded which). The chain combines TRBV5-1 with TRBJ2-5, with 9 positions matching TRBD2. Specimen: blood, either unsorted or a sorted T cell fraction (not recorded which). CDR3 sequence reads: CASSLNGGRAETQYF. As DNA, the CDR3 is TGCGCCAGCAGCTTGAACGGCGGGAGGGCGGAGACCCAGTACTTC.